Shown below are 8 T cell receptor beta chains from a single sample sequenced in a study of control samples from healthy donors and cancer patients. Assay used: immunoSEQ multiplex PCR; TCRdb lists only in-frame clones, some missing. The sample shows roughly 200,000 clones, about 91% of them seen only once. The sample comprised blood. These receptor sequences come from a man under 40 in good health.

V is TRBV29-1 and J is TRBJ1-2; no firm D call. V was shortened by 3 bases and J by 12 bases, with 8 bases between the two germline ends. CDR3 size: 9 residues. CDR1 and CDR2 from the germline V gene are SQVTM and ANQGSEA. In DNA form, the CDR3 reads TGCAGCGTTGATCTAATGAACACCTTC. Translated, it gives CSVDLMNTF.

This chain connects TRBV4-2 to TRBJ2-3; 12 bases are shared with TRBD2. Germline trimming cut 4 bases from V and 0 bases from J; bases unmatched to any gene: 11. Per germline, CDR1 LGHNA and CDR2 YNFKEQ. The CDR3 runs to 19 residues. CDR3 region: CASSLGGTSGGWSTDTQYF. DNA for the CDR3: TGTGCCAGCAGCCTCGGAGGAACTAGCGGGGGGTGGAGCACAGATACGCAGTATTTT.

For the CDR3, the DNA is TGTGCCAGCGGGGTCAGGGGAGAGACCCAGTACTTC. Amino acids: CASGVRGETQYF. This sequence joins TRBV6-5 and TRBJ2-5; perhaps TRBD1 as D (6 bases). Germline loops: CDR1 MNHEY, CDR2 SVGAGI. The CDR3 spans 12 residues. V was clipped by 8 bases and J by 4 bases, with 11 bases between them.

In this sample, this clone turned up once. In DNA form, the CDR3 reads TGCGCCAGCAGCCTCGGGGGGCCTGAAGATACGCAGTATTTT. Translated, it gives CASSLGGPEDTQYF. The rearrangement links TRBV5-1 to TRBJ2-3, with D possibly TRBD2 on 7 matching bases. The CDR3 contains 14 residues. Germline CDR1 and CDR2: SGHRS and YFSETQ. Trimming pared 4 bases from V and 5 bases from J, leaving 14 bases between.

This chain joins TRBV7-2 and TRBJ1-5; no reliable D call. Germline values: CDR1 SGHTA, CDR2 FQGNSA. V was clipped by 6 bases and J by 1 base, with 10 bases between them. The CDR3 consists of 14 residues. The CDR3 DNA reads TGTGCCAGCAGTCTGGGATGGAGCAATCAGCCCCAGCATTTT. Encoded protein: CASSLGWSNQPQHF.

The J gene is TRBJ2-1, the V gene TRBV29-1; D is unclear. The CDR3 runs 16 residues. The germline V gene has CDR1 SQVTM and CDR2 ANQGSEA. V was trimmed by 6 bases and J by 4 bases, leaving 22 bases between them. The CDR3 coding sequence is TGCAGCGTCGGCCCCTCACAAAGGGTCAAATACAATGAGCAGTTCTTC. It codes for CSVGPSQRVKYNEQFF.

The chain joins TRBV11-3 to TRBJ2-3; TRBD2 aligns across 13 bases. Trimming at V came to 8 bases and at J to 7 bases, leaving 6 bases not matched to a gene. Looked up from germline, CDR1 is SGHNT and CDR2 is YENEEA. This CDR3 comprises 14 residues. CDR3 sequence (DNA): TGTGCCAGCGAACCGGGACTAGCGGGATATACGCAGTATTTT. Amino acids: CASEPGLAGYTQYF.

The chain employs TRBV24-1 and TRBJ1-2; D remains unclear. Germline V gene data show CDR1 as KGHDR and CDR2 as SFDVKD. The CDR3 is made up of 14 amino acids. Trimming took off 7 bases at V and 0 bases at J, with 11 bases between the two ends. In DNA form, the CDR3 reads TGTGCCACCAGCGATGACAAGACTAACTATGGCTACACCTTC. Amino acids: CATSDDKTNYGYTF.